This T cell receptor (beta chain) appears in the sequencing data of a study of T cells after posttransplantation cyclophosphamide. The CDR3 contains 14 residues. The ends lost 11 bases at V and 6 bases at J; junction bases unmatched: 11. Germline V gene data show CDR1 as ENHRY and CDR2 as SYGVKD. Sequencing was performed with immunoSEQ multiplex PCR; in TCRdb, only in-frame clones are kept and a portion is missing. The data contain some 9,000 clones, nearly 99% of them singletons. About this clone itself: Its matching antigen is unknown.

Cells defined as naive were viable CD3+CD4+ or CD3+CD8+ and CCR7+CD45RA+CD45RO-CD95-CD27+CD28+. Study-level results: Later post-transplant blood repertoires were often dominated by donor CD8+ memory clones.

The V call is TRBV10-3, the J call TRBJ2-1; 9 bases align to TRBD2. The receptor comes from a man aged 45 to 65 in good health, CMV-negative, and a related stem cell transplant donor. Sequences were obtained from naive CD8+ T cells sorted from PBMCs. The CDR3 loop reads CASSRGTSSNEQFF. CDR3 sequence (DNA): TGTGCCTCCTCAAGGGGGACTAGCAGCAATGAGCAGTTCTTC.